This T cell receptor beta chain was observed in a study of blood T cell repertoires in COVID-19. The wider study: Some COVID-19 samples were acute and others convalescent; all came from the United States, Italy and Spain. The cDNA or gDNA used as material had been derived from T cells, B-cell-depleted T cells, or PBMCs.

Germline CDR1 reads SGHNT; CDR2 reads YENEEA. After removal of 3 bases from V and 6 bases from J, the junction contained 6 bases not matched to a gene. CDR3 size: 15 residues. Followed longitudinally, the Seattle patients had been enrolled during active infection. As processed by the authors: For nucleated cells, counts were estimated from reference gene primer amplification. Generated by immunoSEQ multiplex PCR, the TCRdb table keeps only in-frame clones and is missing some. V and J calls plus clone size are reproduced from that table; the DNA served to infer D and trimming. This sample yields more than 300,000 clones, of which roughly nine tenths are seen a single time; approximately 1.8% belongs to the top ten.

The TCR originated in a woman in her thirties with COVID-19, enrolled during active disease. The chain is built from TRBV11-3 and TRBJ2-2; 8 bases match TRBD1. Sequenced input: peripheral blood. The CDR3 bases are TGTGCCAGCAGCTTGACCAGGGGGCAAGCCGGGGAGCTGTTTTTT. Translating gives CASSLTRGQAGELFF.